This TCR beta chain is from a study of CD8 T cells in Susac syndrome (dated by TCRdb to the late 2010s). With regard to the full study: Repertoire sequencing was used to test whether CD8+ T cell activation and differentiation in Susac syndrome was antigen driven. Overall study outcomes, separate from this receptor: The study acknowledged that relatively few individuals were included in the TCR sequencing and HLA analysis.

As encoded in the germline V gene, CDR1 is KGHSH while CDR2 is LQKENI. The CDR3, from cysteine to phenylalanine, totals 15 residues. Only the CDR3 DNA is retained, 45 bases long and in frame from the first base. Germline trimming amounts to 3 bases on V and 3 bases on J, with 6 as the count of junction bases outside the gene matches. Peripheral blood CD8+ and CD4+ T cells from healthy donors, Susac syndrome patients and multiple sclerosis patients were profiled by high-throughput TCR beta sequencing. Treatment-naive patients with stable or active relapsing-remitting disease fulfilling revised McDonald criteria were used as multiple sclerosis controls. Bulk CD8+ and CD4+ T cells were purified by magnetic negative isolation, while CD8+ TEMRA cells were enriched using FACS. Blood was collected in EDTA tubes and processed within 24 hours, with PBMCs isolated through density gradient centrifugation. PBMCs intended for TCR sequencing were frozen in liquid nitrogen and were later thawed in a 37 degrees C water bath. The sorted or isolated CD4+, CD8+ and CD8+ TEMRA cells had a purity of 90% or higher.

RNA was extracted with the RNeasy kit and roughly 0.45 to 1 ug was reverse transcribed using random hexamers. TCR beta CDR3 regions were amplified with the immunoSEQ multiplex PCR assay covering 54 Vbeta and 13 Jbeta segments. To correct PCR amplification bias, a synthetic template baseline was used for both primer optimization and computational correction. The study's processing was this. Reads were annotated to V, D and J genes according to IMGT and were analyzed with immunoSEQ Analyzer, with only productive sequences retained. Clonality was computed as one minus Shannon entropy normalized by log2 of the number of productive unique sequences. For each patient and control, public and private clones were evaluated within the 100 most prevalent clones. Susac-specific clones were defined as absent from healthy and MS cohorts, over a thousand published viral clones and other ImmuneACCESS disease sequences. TCRdb reworked the public reads: Q25 trimming with fastp, MiXCR clone assembly, productive beta chains retained. Here each entry gathers all rows of one CDR3 protein and keeps the most common genes and DNA. What appears here as the V and J calls and clone size reflects TCRdb's work, not the paper's. Here the sample has around 130,000 distinct CDR3 sequences; 90% to 95% occur a single time. Over 0.1% of the sample is taken by the ten largest.

Note on this clonotype: Its antigen specificity is not known. Nothing much larger sits one base from this clone, and base qualities are not available.

Recombination connected TRBV18 to TRBJ1-1; 8 of the junction bases match TRBD1. The receptor was derived from a human donor with multiple sclerosis. What was sequenced was CD4+ T cells from PBMCs. The CDR3 in this case is CASSPNQGADTEAFF. At the DNA level, the sequence is TGTGCCAGCTCACCTAACCAGGGGGCGGACACTGAAGCTTTCTTT.